This record concerns one TCR beta chain sequence. The data were taken from a study of blood T cell repertoires in COVID-19. The CDR3 extends over 16 amino acids. Germline-derived CDR1 and CDR2 are SGHRS and YFSETQ. Trimming stripped 0 bases from V and 0 bases from J, with 11 bases between. Using immunoSEQ multiplex PCR, the repertoire was profiled, and TCRdb retains in-frame clones only, with some absent. Counted here are about 76,000 clones, under 85% occurring once; the ten biggest clones make up 20% to 25%. Material for sequencing was peripheral blood. The sequence was collected from a man aged 70 or older with acute or convalescent COVID-19. The chain employs TRBV5-1 and TRBJ2-3; D is ambiguous. This chain's CDR3 is CASSLGTVGSTDTQYF. Written as DNA, the CDR3 is TGCGCCAGCAGCTTGGGAACAGTCGGTAGCACAGATACGCAGTATTTT.